Given below is one T cell receptor beta chain in context. The CDR3 has 16 residues. V gave up 4 bases and J gave up 2 bases, with 17 bases separating them. Germline V CDR1 and CDR2: MDHEN, SYDVKM. This sample is part of a study of control samples from healthy donors and cancer patients. The table came from immunoSEQ multiplex PCR; TCRdb's copy has only in-frame clones and leaves some out. The sample has approximately 170,000 clones; around 90% are singletons. Sequences were obtained from blood. The TCR sequence derives from a woman aged 25-40 years in good health. This sequence joins TRBV28 and TRBJ2-5; D perhaps matches TRBD2 (6 bases). The CDR3 is CASSSLGGRGQETQYF. CDR3 bases: TGTGCCAGCAGTTCCCTTGGCGGCCGGGGGCAAGAGACCCAGTACTTC.